These T cell receptor beta chains were read from a single sample in a study of blood T cell repertoires in COVID-19. Sequenced by immunoSEQ multiplex PCR; TCRdb stores in-frame clones only, minus some. The sample contains over 110,000 clones, 88% of which appear only once. The source material was peripheral blood. The receptor set was obtained from a man aged 65 to 85 with acute or convalescent COVID-19. The CDR3 runs from the conserved cysteine through the conserved F or W. D genes are given only for firm matches. The listing skips clone size in some rows; elsewhere it reads once, few, many or a size class.

abundance | d_gene | j_gene | v_gene | CDR3aa | CDR3nt
- | TRBD1 | TRBJ1-6 | TRBV5-1 | CASSWDRALGSPLHF | TGCGCCAGCAGCTGGGACAGGGCTCTCGGTTCACCCCTCCACTTT
- | - | TRBJ1-1 | TRBV30 | CAWTTGTTNTEAFF | TGTGCCTGGACCACCGGGACAACGAACACTGAAGCTTTCTTT
- | TRBD1 | TRBJ1-2 | TRBV7-8 | CASSLGTGAPGYGYTF | TGTGCCAGCAGCTTAGGGACAGGGGCCCCAGGGTATGGCTACACCTTC
- | - | TRBJ1-2 | TRBV2 | CASEVGGEGGYTF | TGTGCCAGCGAGGTGGGGGGAGAGGGTGGCTACACCTTC
- | - | TRBJ2-3 | TRBV5-1 | CASSAAAAGDTQYF | TGCGCCAGCAGCGCTGCAGCGGCGGGAGATACGCAGTATTTT
- | TRBD1 | TRBJ1-2 | TRBV25-1 | CASSHLGQGTYGYTF | TGTGCCAGCAGTCACTTAGGACAGGGGACCTATGGCTACACCTTC
once | - | TRBJ1-5 | TRBV18 | CASSPWTEGAQPQHF | TGTGCCAGCTCACCCTGGACAGAAGGGGCCCAGCCCCAGCATTTT
- | TRBD2 | TRBJ2-5 | TRBV12-3/TRBV12-4 | CASSFSGAETQYF | TGTGCCAGCAGTTTCAGCGGGGCGGAGACCCAGTACTTC
- | TRBD2 | TRBJ2-1 | TRBV5-4 | CASSQGTSGGYNEQFF | TGTGCCAGCAGCCAGGGAACTAGCGGGGGCTACAATGAGCAGTTCTTC
once | - | TRBJ2-2 | TRBV6-2/TRBV6-3 | CASSGWQGRGTGELFF | TGTGCCAGCAGCGGATGGCAGGGAAGGGGCACCGGGGAGCTGTTTTTT
once | - | TRBJ2-5 | TRBV7-7 | CASSLVGEGQETQYF | TGTGCCAGCAGCTTAGTCGGGGAAGGCCAAGAGACCCAGTACTTC
- | TRBD2 | TRBJ2-5 | TRBV6-5 | CASSYWGSSGGETQYF | TGTGCCAGCAGTTACTGGGGTAGTAGCGGGGGAGAGACCCAGTACTTC
- | - | TRBJ1-4 | TRBV12-3/TRBV12-4 | CATHGEAEKLFF | TGTGCCACTCATGGGGAGGCTGAAAAACTGTTTTTT
- | - | TRBJ2-5 | TRBV5-1 | CASSSLTGEETQYF | TGCGCCAGCAGCTCCCTGACAGGTGAAGAGACCCAGTACTTC
- | - | TRBJ2-1 | TRBV28 | CASSPGLGTSREQFF | TGTGCCAGCAGCCCCGGACTCGGGACTTCACGAGAGCAGTTCTTC
- | - | TRBJ2-1 | TRBV11-2 | CASSLDQMRGGKFF | TGTGCCAGCAGCTTAGATCAAATGAGGGGAGGCAAGTTCTTC
- | - | TRBJ2-5 | TRBV9 | CASSPHRGGTQYF | TGTGCCAGCAGCCCCCATAGGGGAGGGACCCAGTACTTC
- | - | TRBJ2-7 | TRBV19 | CASSKRGGQAYEQYF | TGTGCCAGTAGTAAGAGGGGGGGACAAGCCTACGAGCAGTACTTC
- | - | TRBJ2-1 | TRBV6-1 | CASSESGFSYNEQFF | TGTGCCAGCAGTGAATCAGGTTTCTCCTACAATGAGCAGTTCTTC
- | - | TRBJ2-1 | TRBV5-1 | CASSGQSSYNEQFF | TGCGCCAGCAGTGGACAGAGCTCCTACAATGAGCAGTTCTTC
- | TRBD2 | TRBJ2-1 | TRBV19 | CASSIPGRGNEQFF | TGTGCCAGTAGTATCCCAGGGAGGGGCAATGAGCAGTTCTTC
- | TRBD1 | TRBJ1-1 | TRBV19 | CASKDREEAFF | TGTGCCAGTAAGGACAGGGAAGAAGCTTTCTTT
- | - | TRBJ1-5 | TRBV3-1/TRBV3-2 | CASSQEREDQPQHF | TGTGCCAGCAGCCAAGAAAGGGAGGATCAGCCCCAGCATTTT
- | TRBD1 | TRBJ1-1 | TRBV2 | CASRRQGHIPDTEAFF | TGTGCCAGCAGACGACAGGGACATATCCCAGACACTGAAGCTTTCTTT
- | - | TRBJ2-2 | TRBV7-9 | CASSLFGTGIPGELFF | TGTGCCAGCAGCTTATTCGGTACAGGGATCCCCGGGGAGCTGTTTTTT
- | - | TRBJ1-2 | TRBV6-5 | CASSTQPGGRPTF | TGTGCCAGCAGTACCCAACCGGGAGGCCGCCCCACCTTC
- | - | TRBJ1-1 | TRBV5-4 | CASTGGSHTEAFF | TGTGCCAGCACCGGGGGGAGCCACACTGAAGCTTTCTTT
- | TRBD2 | TRBJ2-7 | TRBV3-1/TRBV3-2 | CASSQATGTSGGASEQYF | TGTGCCAGCAGCCAAGCGACCGGGACTAGCGGGGGGGCATCCGAGCAGTACTTC
- | - | TRBJ2-5 | TRBV2 | CASSAASTQETQYF | TGTGCCAGCAGTGCGGCTAGCACCCAAGAGACCCAGTACTTC
- | TRBD1 | TRBJ1-6 | TRBV5-1 | CASSLSEQGNSPLHF | TGCGCCAGCAGCTTGAGCGAACAGGGGAATTCACCCCTCCACTTT
- | TRBD2 | TRBJ2-2 | TRBV30 | CAWSRVAGTGELFF | TGTGCCTGGAGTAGGGTAGCGGGTACCGGGGAGCTGTTTTTT
- | TRBD2 | TRBJ2-1 | TRBV3-1/TRBV3-2 | CASSRYSGSSYNEQFF | TGTGCCAGCAGCCGATATAGCGGGAGCTCCTACAATGAGCAGTTCTTC
- | TRBD1 | TRBJ1-6 | TRBV7-9 | CASSGLLDRVGSPLHF | TGTGCCAGCAGCGGCCTCCTGGACAGGGTTGGATCACCCCTCCACTTT
- | - | TRBJ1-2 | TRBV28 | CASSLITRTFNYGYTF | TGTGCCAGCAGTTTAATTACTCGGACTTTTAACTATGGCTACACCTTC
- | - | TRBJ1-6 | TRBV5-8 | CASSQGSSYNSPLHF | TGTGCCAGCAGCCAGGGGAGCTCCTATAATTCACCCCTCCACTTT
- | TRBD2 | TRBJ2-2 | TRBV9 | CASSVGLAGRTGELFF | TGTGCCAGCAGCGTTGGACTAGCGGGTCGGACCGGGGAGCTGTTTTTT
- | TRBD1 | TRBJ1-2 | TRBV9 | CASSVGTGDYYGYTF | TGTGCCAGCAGCGTGGGGACAGGGGACTACTATGGCTACACCTTC